This T cell receptor beta chain was captured by sequencing in a study of human T cells and chemical hapten exposure. Study summary: Donors were sensitized with 2% DPC on the upper inner arm. Small pooled library volume differences mainly caused per-sample TCR yield variation. Study results and limitations: Significantly more large CDR3 similarity clusters arose among expanded TCRs than among controls.

There are 14 residues in the CDR3. CDR1 is MNHEY, CDR2 SMNVEV, per germline (reference sequence). V was clipped by 3 bases and J by 6 bases, with 12 bases between them. The sample holds many counts of this clonotype. Its antigen is not identified. TCRdb re-called the RACE reads with MiXCR, one entry per CDR3 protein. The sample contains about 82,000 distinct CDR3 sequences, around 7% of which appear only once. The time point is: patch test 2, 6 weeks after DPC sensitization. The treatment was: therapeutic diphenylcyclopropenone sensitization with weekly scalp DPC. Every donor had alopecia and was 18 to 70 years old; all were suitable for DPC.

Sequences were derived from whole blood, sampled in connection with sensitization to the hapten diphenylcyclopropenone (DPC). This clonotype was sampled from a woman younger than 45 with alopecia areata. Some clones in this sample may be carry-over from other donors' samples. The chain joins TRBV27 to TRBJ1-5, with a tentative D call TRBD1 (5 bases). The CDR3 is CASSFGGIGQPQHF. The CDR3 DNA sequence: TGTGCCAGCAGTTTTGGGGGAATTGGTCAGCCCCAGCATTTT.